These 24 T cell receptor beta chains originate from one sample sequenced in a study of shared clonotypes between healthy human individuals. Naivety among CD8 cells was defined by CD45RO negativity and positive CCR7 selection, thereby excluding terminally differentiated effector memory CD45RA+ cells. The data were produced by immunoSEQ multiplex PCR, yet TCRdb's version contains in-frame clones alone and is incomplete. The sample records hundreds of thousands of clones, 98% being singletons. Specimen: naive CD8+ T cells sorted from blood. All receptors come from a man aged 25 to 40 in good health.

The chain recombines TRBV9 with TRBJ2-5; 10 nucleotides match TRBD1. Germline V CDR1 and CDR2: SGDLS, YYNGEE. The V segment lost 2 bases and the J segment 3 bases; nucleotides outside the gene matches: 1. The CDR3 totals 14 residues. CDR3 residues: CASSVGQGEETQYF. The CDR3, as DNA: TGTGCCAGCAGCGTCGGACAGGGGGAAGAGACCCAGTACTTC.

DNA of the CDR3: TGCGCCAGCAGCCAAGATCCTGCGGGTTACACTGAAGCTTTCTTT. Translation: CASSQDPAGYTEAFF. J is TRBJ1-1 and V is TRBV4-3, with D unclear. The CDR3 runs to 15 residues. Germline V gene data show CDR1 as LGHNA and CDR2 as YSLEER. V lost 0 bases and J 3 bases, leaving 11 bases between the germline ends.

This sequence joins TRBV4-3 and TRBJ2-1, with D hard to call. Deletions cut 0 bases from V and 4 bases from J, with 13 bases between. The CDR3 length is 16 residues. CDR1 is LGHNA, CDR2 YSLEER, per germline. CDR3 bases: TGCGCCAGCAGCCAAGAGAAGTCACTGTTGTACAATGAGCAGTTCTTC. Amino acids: CASSQEKSLLYNEQFF.

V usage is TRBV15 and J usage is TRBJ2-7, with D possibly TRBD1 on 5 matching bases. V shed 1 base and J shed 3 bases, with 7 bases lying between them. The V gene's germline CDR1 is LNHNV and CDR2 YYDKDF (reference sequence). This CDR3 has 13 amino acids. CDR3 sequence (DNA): TGTGCCACCAGCAGAGCCCAGGGCTACGAGCAGTACTTC. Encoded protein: CATSRAQGYEQYF.

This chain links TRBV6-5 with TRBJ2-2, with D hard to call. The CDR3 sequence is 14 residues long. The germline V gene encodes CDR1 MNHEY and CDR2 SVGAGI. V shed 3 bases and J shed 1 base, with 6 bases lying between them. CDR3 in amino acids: CASSYALNTGELFF. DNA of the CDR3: TGTGCCAGCAGTTATGCCTTGAACACCGGGGAGCTGTTTTTT.

CDR3 region: CSVEGGQGWSYNEQFF. The CDR3 DNA reads as TGCAGCGTTGAAGGGGGACAGGGCTGGTCCTACAATGAGCAGTTCTTC. J is TRBJ2-1 and V is TRBV29-1, with TRBD1 identical over 9 bases. Germline trimming cut 1 base from V and 1 base from J; bases unmatched to any gene: 5. CDR3 length: 16 amino acids. Per germline, CDR1 SQVTM and CDR2 ANQGSEA.

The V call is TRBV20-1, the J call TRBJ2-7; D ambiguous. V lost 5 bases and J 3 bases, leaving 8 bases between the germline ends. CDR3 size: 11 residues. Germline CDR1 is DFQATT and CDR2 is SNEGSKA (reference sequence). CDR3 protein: CSALNYYEQYF. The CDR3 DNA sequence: TGCAGTGCTCTTAATTACTACGAGCAGTACTTC.

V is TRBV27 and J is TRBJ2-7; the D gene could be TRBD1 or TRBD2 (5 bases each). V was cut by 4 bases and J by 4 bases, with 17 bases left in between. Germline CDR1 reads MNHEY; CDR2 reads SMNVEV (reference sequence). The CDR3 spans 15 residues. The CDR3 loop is CASSSSSGPGYEQYF. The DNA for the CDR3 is TGTGCCAGCAGTTCCTCCTCGGGGCCTGGGTACGAGCAGTACTTC.

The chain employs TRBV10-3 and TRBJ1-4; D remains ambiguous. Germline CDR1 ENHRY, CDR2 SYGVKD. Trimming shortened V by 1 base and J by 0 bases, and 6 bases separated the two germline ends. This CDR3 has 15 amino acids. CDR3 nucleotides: TGTGCCATCAGTGAGTTTAGAGCAACTAATGAAAAACTGTTTTTT. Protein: CAISEFRATNEKLFF.

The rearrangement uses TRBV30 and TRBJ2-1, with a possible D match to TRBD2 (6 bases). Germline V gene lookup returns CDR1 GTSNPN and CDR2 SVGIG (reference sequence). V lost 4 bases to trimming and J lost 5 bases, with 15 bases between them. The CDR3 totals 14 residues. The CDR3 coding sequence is TGTGCCTGGACTGGAGGGGCGATCCACAATGAGCAGTTCTTC. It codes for CAWTGGAIHNEQFF.

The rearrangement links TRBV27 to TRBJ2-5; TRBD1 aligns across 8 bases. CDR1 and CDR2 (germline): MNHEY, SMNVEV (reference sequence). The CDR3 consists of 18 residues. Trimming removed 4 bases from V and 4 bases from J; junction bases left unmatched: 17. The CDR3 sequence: CASSSWFSGRTGRETQYF. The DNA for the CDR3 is TGTGCCAGCAGTTCGTGGTTCTCAGGGAGGACAGGGAGAGAGACCCAGTACTTC.

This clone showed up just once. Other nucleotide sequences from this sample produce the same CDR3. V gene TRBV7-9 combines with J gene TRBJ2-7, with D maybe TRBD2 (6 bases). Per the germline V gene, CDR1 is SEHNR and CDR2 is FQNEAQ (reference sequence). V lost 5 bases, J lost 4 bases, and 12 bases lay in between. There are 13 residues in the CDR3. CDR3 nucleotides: TGTGCCAGCAGCCCGCGGGACGGTTACGAGCAGTACTTC. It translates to CASSPRDGYEQYF.

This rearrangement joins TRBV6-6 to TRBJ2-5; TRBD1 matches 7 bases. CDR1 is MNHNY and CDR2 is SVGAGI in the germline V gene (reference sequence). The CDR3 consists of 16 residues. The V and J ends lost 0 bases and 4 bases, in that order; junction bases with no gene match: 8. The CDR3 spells CASSYSWERGLETQYF. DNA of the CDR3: TGTGCCAGCAGTTACTCGTGGGAAAGGGGGCTAGAGACCCAGTACTTC.

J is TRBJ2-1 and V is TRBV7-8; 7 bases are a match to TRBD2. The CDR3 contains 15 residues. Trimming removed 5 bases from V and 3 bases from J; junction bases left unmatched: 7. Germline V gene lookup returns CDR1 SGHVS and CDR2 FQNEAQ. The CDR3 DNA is TGTGCCAGCAGCCCCGGGCGGGAGTACTACAATGAGCAGTTCTTC. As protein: CASSPGREYYNEQFF.

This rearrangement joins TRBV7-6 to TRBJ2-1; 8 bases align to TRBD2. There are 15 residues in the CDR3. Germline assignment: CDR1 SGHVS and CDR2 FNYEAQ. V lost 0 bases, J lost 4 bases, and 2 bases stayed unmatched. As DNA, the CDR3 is TGTGCCAGCAGCTTAGCGGCTAGCGGGTACAATGAGCAGTTCTTC. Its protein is CASSLAASGYNEQFF. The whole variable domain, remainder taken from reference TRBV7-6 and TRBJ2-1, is GAGVSQSPRYKVTKRGQDVALRCDPISGHVSLYWYRQALGQGPEFLTYFNYEAQQDKSGLPNDRFSAERPEGSISTLTIQRTEQRDSAMYRCASSLAASGYNEQFFGPGTRLTVL.

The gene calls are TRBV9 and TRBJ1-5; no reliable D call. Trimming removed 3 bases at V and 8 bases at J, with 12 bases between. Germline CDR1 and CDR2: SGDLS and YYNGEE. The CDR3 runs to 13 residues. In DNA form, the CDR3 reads TGTGCCAGCAGCGCCCGCGTAGGTGAGCCCCAGCATTTT. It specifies CASSARVGEPQHF.

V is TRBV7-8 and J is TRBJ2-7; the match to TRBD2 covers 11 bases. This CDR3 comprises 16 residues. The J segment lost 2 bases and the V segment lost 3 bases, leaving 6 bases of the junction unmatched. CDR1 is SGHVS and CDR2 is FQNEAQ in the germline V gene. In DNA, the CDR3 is TGTGCCAGCAGCTTCGGGCTAGCGGGAGGCCCCTACGAGCAGTACTTC. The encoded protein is CASSFGLAGGPYEQYF.

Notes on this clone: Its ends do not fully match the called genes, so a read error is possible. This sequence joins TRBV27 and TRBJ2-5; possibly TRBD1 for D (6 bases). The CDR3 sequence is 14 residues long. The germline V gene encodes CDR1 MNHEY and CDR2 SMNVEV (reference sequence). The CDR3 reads CASSRGSYHETQYF. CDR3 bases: TGTGCCAGCAGCAGGGGATCCTACCACGAGACCCAGTACTTC.

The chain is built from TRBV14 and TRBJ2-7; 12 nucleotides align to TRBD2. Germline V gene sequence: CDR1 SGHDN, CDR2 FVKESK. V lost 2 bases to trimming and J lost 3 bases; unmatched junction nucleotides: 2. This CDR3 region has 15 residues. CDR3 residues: CASSQSGLAGYEQYF. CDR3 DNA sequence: TGTGCCAGCAGCCAATCGGGACTAGCGGGCTACGAGCAGTACTTC.

CDR3 loop: CASSSPGQFSEQYF. CDR3 coding DNA: TGTGCCAGCAGCTCGCCGGGACAGTTCTCCGAGCAGTACTTC. The V and J genes are TRBV7-9 and TRBJ2-7, with TRBD1 matching over 7 bases. This CDR3 has 14 residues. Trimming took 4 bases from V and 6 from J; bases not matched to a gene: 9. CDR1 is SEHNR, CDR2 FQNEAQ, per germline (reference sequence).

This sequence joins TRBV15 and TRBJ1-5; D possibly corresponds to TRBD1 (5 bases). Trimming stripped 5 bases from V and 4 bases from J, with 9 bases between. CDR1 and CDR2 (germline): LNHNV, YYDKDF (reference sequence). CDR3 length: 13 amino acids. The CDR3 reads CATSGGGNQPQHF. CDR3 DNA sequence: TGTGCCACCAGCGGGGGTGGTAATCAGCCCCAGCATTTT.

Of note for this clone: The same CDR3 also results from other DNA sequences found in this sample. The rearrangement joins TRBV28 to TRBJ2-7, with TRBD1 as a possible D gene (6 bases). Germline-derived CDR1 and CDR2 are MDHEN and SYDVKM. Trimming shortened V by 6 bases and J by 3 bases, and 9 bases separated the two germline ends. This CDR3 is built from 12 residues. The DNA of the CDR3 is TGTGCCAGCAGCCGGACAGACTACGAGCAGTACTTC. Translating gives CASSRTDYEQYF.

The CDR3 spells CASSVGDKGQPQHF. CDR3 nucleotide sequence: TGTGCCAGCAGCGTAGGTGATAAGGGGCAGCCCCAGCATTTT. The chain combines TRBV9 with TRBJ1-5; perhaps TRBD1 as D (5 bases). V lost 0 bases and J lost 7, with 11 bases in between. Per the germline V gene, CDR1 is SGDLS and CDR2 is YYNGEE. This CDR3 is built from 14 residues.

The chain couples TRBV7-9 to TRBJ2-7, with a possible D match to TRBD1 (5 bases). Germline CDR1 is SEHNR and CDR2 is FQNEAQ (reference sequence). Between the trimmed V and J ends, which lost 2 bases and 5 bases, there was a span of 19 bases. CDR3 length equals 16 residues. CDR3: CASSLSRAGWRHEQYF. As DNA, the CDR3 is TGTGCCAGCAGCTTATCCCGGGCAGGGTGGCGTCACGAGCAGTACTTC.